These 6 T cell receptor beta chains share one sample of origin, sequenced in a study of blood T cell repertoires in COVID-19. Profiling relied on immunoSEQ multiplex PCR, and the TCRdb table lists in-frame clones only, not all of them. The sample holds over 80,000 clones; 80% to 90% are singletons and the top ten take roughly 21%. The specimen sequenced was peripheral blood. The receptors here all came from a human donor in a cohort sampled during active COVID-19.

CDR3 region: CASSLGLAGEGEQFF. The CDR3 nucleotides are TGCGCCAGCAGCTTGGGACTAGCGGGAGAGGGTGAGCAGTTCTTC. The chain couples TRBV5-1 to TRBJ2-1; 12 bases line up with TRBD2. Germline lookup yields CDR1 SGHRS and CDR2 YFSETQ. This CDR3 is 15 amino acids long. J gave up 9 bases and V 0 bases, and 4 bases lay outside the gene matches. Together with reference TRBV5-1 and TRBJ2-1, the CDR3 gives the full variable domain: KAGVTQTPRYLIKTRGQQVTLSCSPISGHRSVSWYQQTPGQGLQFLFEYFSETQRNKGNFPGRFSGRQFSNSRSEMNVSTLELGDSALYLCASSLGLAGEGEQFFGPGTRLTVL.

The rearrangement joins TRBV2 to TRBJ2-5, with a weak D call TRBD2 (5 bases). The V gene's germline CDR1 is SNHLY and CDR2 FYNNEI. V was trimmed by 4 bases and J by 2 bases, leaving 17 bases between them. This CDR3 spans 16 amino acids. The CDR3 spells CASSARALGLQETQYF. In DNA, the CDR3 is TGTGCCAGCAGTGCCCGGGCACTAGGATTACAAGAGACCCAGTACTTC.

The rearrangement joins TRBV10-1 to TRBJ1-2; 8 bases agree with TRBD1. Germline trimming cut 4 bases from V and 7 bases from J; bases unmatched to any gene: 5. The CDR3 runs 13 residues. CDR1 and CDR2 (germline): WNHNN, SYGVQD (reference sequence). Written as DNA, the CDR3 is TGCGCCAGCAGTGCAGGGCAGGGGGCTGGCTACACCTTC. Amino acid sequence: CASSAGQGAGYTF.

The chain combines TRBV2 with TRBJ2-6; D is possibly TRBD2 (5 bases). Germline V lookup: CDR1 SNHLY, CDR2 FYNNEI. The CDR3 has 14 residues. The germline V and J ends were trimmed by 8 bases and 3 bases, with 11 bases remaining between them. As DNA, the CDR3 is TGTGCCAGCTGTCTAGCAGATGGGGCCAACGTCCTGACTTTC. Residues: CASCLADGANVLTF.

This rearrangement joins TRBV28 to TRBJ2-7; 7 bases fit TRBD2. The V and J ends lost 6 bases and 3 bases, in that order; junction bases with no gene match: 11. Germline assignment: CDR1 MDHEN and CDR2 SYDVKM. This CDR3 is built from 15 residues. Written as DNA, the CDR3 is TGTGCCAGCAGCCTGGGGGGGGGTGGTATCTACGAGCAGTACTTC. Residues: CASSLGGGGIYEQYF.

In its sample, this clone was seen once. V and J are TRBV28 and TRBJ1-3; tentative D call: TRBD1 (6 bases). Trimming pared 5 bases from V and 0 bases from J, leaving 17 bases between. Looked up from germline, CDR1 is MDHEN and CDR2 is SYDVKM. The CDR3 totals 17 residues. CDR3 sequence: CASSTYAGAGSGNTIYF. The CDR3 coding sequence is TGTGCCAGCAGTACCTACGCAGGGGCCGGCTCTGGAAACACCATATATTTT. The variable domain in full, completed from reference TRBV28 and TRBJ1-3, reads DVKVTQSSRYLVKRTGEKVFLECVQDMDHENMFWYRQDPGLGLRLIYFSYDVKMKEKGDIPEGYSVSREKKERFSLILESASTNQTSMYLCASSTYAGAGSGNTIYFGEGSWLTVV.